The TCR beta chain under discussion was sequenced for a study of blood T cell repertoires in COVID-19. Study details: Samples taken during acute and convalescent COVID-19 were collected in the United States, Italy and Spain. Sample material is recorded as cDNA or gDNA derived from T cells, B-cell-depleted T cells, or PBMCs.

Authors' analysis steps: It was from reference gene primer amplification that nucleated cell counts were estimated. This table comes from immunoSEQ multiplex PCR, and its TCRdb copy is limited to in-frame clones, with some not included. V, J and clone size derive from that table, while D and trimming were established from the DNA sequence. In the table there are approximately 210,000 clones, under 90% of which are singletons. Per the germline V gene, CDR1 is SQVTM and CDR2 is ANQGSEA. The CDR3 length is 15 residues. Trimming shortened V by 1 base and J by 0 bases, and 10 bases separated the two germline ends.

The chain carries TRBV29-1 and TRBJ2-1; a weak D match, TRBD2 (6 bases). This sequence was found in a human donor in a cohort sampled during active COVID-19. The specimen was peripheral blood. The CDR3 bases are TGCAGCGTTGAAGGCGGGGAGTCCTCCTACAATGAGCAGTTCTTC. Protein sequence: CSVEGGESSYNEQFF.